The sequence of this TCR beta chain was determined in a study of vaccination and CD4 T cells after COVID-19. Whole-study findings and limits: Convalescent patients had a median about 90% of reactive clones appearing only post-vaccination.

Described treatment: approximately 9-day PBMC culture with coronavirus spike peptide pools or control peptides (ViraFEST assay). Cultured CD4+ T cells had their DNA profiled by the Oncomine TCR Beta short-read assay. TCRdb passed the PCR reads through MiXCR, listing each CDR3 protein once. The table records 14,000 to 15,000 distinct CDR3 sequences, approximately 40% of them present only once. Regarding this clonotype: The antigen is not known.

Trimming removed 0 bases at V and 6 bases at J, with 18 bases between. The V gene's germline CDR1 is SGHRS and CDR2 YFSETQ. The CDR3 totals 16 residues. The TCR was taken from a human donor who had recovered from COVID-19. V usage is TRBV5-1 and J usage is TRBJ1-1; a possible D gene is TRBD1 (6 bases). The sequenced sample consisted of CD4+ T cells from blood, cultured in vitro. The CDR3 DNA sequence: TGCGCCAGCAGCTTGGCCGGCTCGTGGGGGCACGCTGAAGCTTTCTTT. This translates into CASSLAGSWGHAEAFF.